This TCR beta chain comes out of a study of blood T cell repertoires in COVID-19. Looking at the study overall: From the United States, Italy and Spain came samples of acute and convalescent COVID-19.

Trimming shortened V by 2 bases and J by 5 bases, and 15 bases separated the two germline ends. The CDR3 spans 15 residues. CDR1 is SGHAT and CDR2 is FQNNGV in the germline V gene. As processed by the authors: Nucleated cell counts were estimated from reference gene primer amplification. Measured with immunoSEQ multiplex PCR; TCRdb has only the in-frame clones, and not every one. V and J calls and clone size are given by that table; D and trimming were obtained from the DNA. The sample holds about 170,000 clones, less than 85% seen once. Enrolled through a virtual design, the participants were between roughly 18 and 90 years of age and came from under 25 US areas. Allocation to cohorts depended on clinical history reported by the participants.

The source is a man between 50 and 59 years old who had recovered from COVID-19. Sequenced: PBMCs or T cells enriched from blood (not recorded which). The chain has TRBV11-2 and TRBJ1-2, with a weak D call TRBD1 (5 bases). The DNA of the CDR3 is TGTGCCAGCAGCTTAAAGGGGAACAGCCCGTATGGCTACACCTTC. This gives the protein CASSLKGNSPYGYTF.